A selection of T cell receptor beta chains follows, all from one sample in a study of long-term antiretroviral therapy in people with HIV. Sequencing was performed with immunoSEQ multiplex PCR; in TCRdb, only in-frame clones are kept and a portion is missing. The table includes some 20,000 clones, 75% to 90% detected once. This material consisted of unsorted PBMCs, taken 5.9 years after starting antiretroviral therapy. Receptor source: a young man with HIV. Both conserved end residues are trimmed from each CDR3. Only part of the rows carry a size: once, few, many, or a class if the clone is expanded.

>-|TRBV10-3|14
AISKLTSGSRREQY
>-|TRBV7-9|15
ASSLVEGEGNTGELF
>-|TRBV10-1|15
ASSALGGQERNQPQH
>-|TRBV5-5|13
ASSLAGNMNTEAF
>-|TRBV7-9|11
ASSFRGLETQY
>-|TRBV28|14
ASSFYSGALQPPLH
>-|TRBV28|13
ASSGTGYSNQPQH
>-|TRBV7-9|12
ASSTGQGGNEQF
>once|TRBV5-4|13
ASSLVLASHNEQF
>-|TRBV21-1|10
ASSIQNTEAF
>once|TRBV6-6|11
ASAEQGGQPQH